This TCR beta chain was captured in a study of neurological immune-mediated disorders. TCRdb reprocessed the 5' RACE reads with MiXCR, giving one entry per CDR3 protein. This sample has about 80,000 distinct CDR3 sequences, with about 5% found just once. This clonotype was seen ten or more times. The CDR3 is 15 residues long. The germline CDR1 and CDR2 sequences are LNHNV and YYDKDF (reference sequence). V lost 1 base and J 8 bases, leaving 17 bases between the germline ends. This sample's time point: longitudinal time-point 2. The sequence derives from a woman aged 60-75 years with multiple sclerosis. The sequenced material came from PBMCs. The chain is built from TRBV15 and TRBJ1-2, with D possibly TRBD1 on 5 matching bases. CDR3 region: CATSRAQAGTAGYTF. The CDR3 DNA sequence: TGTGCCACCAGCAGAGCTCAGGCTGGGACGGCGGGCTACACCTTC.